Below, one T cell receptor (beta chain) is given with its context. The antigen is unknown. The CDR3 runs to 13 residues. V lost 8 bases and J 5 bases, leaving 15 bases between the germline ends. The germline V gene encodes CDR1 MDHEN and CDR2 SYDVKM. The PCR used 60 Vbeta and 13 Jbeta primers. The assay was immunoSEQ multiplex PCR, and TCRdb's table has in-frame clones only and misses some. This repertoire comprises tens of thousands of clones; its ten largest clones make up approximately 9.9%. Donors likely had unrecorded immune exposures despite being nominally healthy when sampled. This sample stems from a study of cytomegalovirus exposure and HLA in healthy donors. Overall study findings and caveats: Previously analyzed data showed that most TCR beta V segments were productive at a frequency of about 90% or about 30%. In the analysis, some V segments, TRBV6-2 and TRBV6-3 included, were excluded as indistinguishable.

The receptor comes from a woman in her forties or fifties in good health and CMV-seropositive. Sequences were obtained from PBMCs. This rearrangement joins TRBV28 to TRBJ2-5, with D tentatively TRBD2 (5 bases). The CDR3 protein is CASLRPGWETQYF. The CDR3 region has the DNA TGTGCCAGCCTGAGACCGGGGTGGGAGACCCAGTACTTC.